Sequencing of this T cell receptor beta chain was carried out in a study of cytotoxic CD8 clonotypes in ibrutinib-treated CLL. Study as a whole: Response samples followed a median 12 months of treatment, range 6 to 36.

General study points: The study found baseline clonality above age-matched healthy donors, tracking circulating CD8+ T-cell counts. On treatment, the uncommon public clonotypes contracted or remained stable.

About this clone: Its antigen is not known.

Libraries were prepared by immunoSEQ multiplex PCR; TCRdb keeps only in-frame clonotypes and omits some of them. The top ten clones hold over 15% of a sample with about 250,000 clones, about three quarters of them seen once. This TCR came from a human donor with chronic lymphocytic leukemia. This specimen was PBMCs, taken after 24 months of ibrutinib treatment.

The CDR3, as DNA: TGTGCCAGCTCTCGGCAGCCCCAGCATTTT. This gives the protein CASSRQPQHF. The V gene is TRBV6-5, the J gene TRBJ1-5; D call uncertain. The germline V and J ends were trimmed by 8 bases and 7 bases, with 6 bases remaining between them. CDR3 length: 10 amino acids. CDR1 MNHEY and CDR2 SVGAGI come from the germline V gene.